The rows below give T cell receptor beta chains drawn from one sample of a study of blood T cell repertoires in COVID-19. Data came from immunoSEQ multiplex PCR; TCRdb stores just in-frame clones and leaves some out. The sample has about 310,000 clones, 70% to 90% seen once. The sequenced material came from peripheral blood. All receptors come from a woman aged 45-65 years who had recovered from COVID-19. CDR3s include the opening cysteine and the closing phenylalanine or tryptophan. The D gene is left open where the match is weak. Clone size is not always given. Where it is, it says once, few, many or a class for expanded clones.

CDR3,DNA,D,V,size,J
CASSFTPSNTGELFF,TGTGCCAGCAGCTTTACACCGTCGAACACCGGGGAGCTGTTTTTT,.,TRBV7-3,.,TRBJ2-2
CASSKLGMQLPNTIYF,TGTGCCAGCAGCAAACTGGGCATGCAGCTGCCAAACACCATATATTTT,.,TRBV21-1,.,TRBJ1-3
CASSHLTGPYGYTF,TGTGCCAGCAGCCACTTGACAGGGCCCTATGGCTACACCTTC,TRBD1,TRBV3-1/TRBV3-2,.,TRBJ1-2
CASSTHRGPSYEQYF,TGTGCCAGCAGCACCCACAGGGGGCCATCCTACGAGCAGTACTTC,TRBD1,TRBV9,.,TRBJ2-7
CASIEGNDGQPQHF,TGTGCCAGCATCGAGGGAAACGACGGGCAGCCCCAGCATTTT,.,TRBV28,.,TRBJ1-5
CAWSTGWGAYGYTF,TGTGCCTGGAGTACAGGGTGGGGCGCCTATGGCTACACCTTC,.,TRBV30,.,TRBJ1-2
CASSSRDNSYEQYF,TGTGCCAGCAGTTCTAGGGACAACTCCTACGAGCAGTACTTC,.,TRBV6-2/TRBV6-3,.,TRBJ2-7
CASSIGGGAGELFF,TGTGCCAGTAGTATCGGCGGGGGGGCCGGGGAGCTGTTTTTT,TRBD2,TRBV19,.,TRBJ2-2
CASSESAGGYNEQFF,TGTGCCAGCAGTGAGTCAGCGGGAGGCTACAATGAGCAGTTCTTC,TRBD2,TRBV25-1,.,TRBJ2-1
CASSVTGRETQYF,TGTGCCAGCAGCGTTACGGGAAGAGAGACCCAGTACTTC,.,TRBV9,.,TRBJ2-5
CASSITGGLYEQYF,TGTGCCAGTAGTATAACGGGAGGATTGTACGAGCAGTACTTC,TRBD2,TRBV19,few,TRBJ2-7
CASSLGQRSPLHF,TGTGCCAGCAGCTTGGGACAGAGATCACCCCTCCACTTT,TRBD1,TRBV11-1,.,TRBJ1-6
CASSIQQGSGELFF,TGTGCCAGCAGCATACAACAGGGTTCCGGGGAGCTGTTTTTT,.,TRBV7-2,.,TRBJ2-2
CASSLAARGTYEQYF,TGTGCCAGCAGCTTAGCGGCCAGGGGTACGTACGAGCAGTACTTC,.,TRBV7-9,.,TRBJ2-7
CASSYGTGNYEQYF,TGTGCCAGCAGTTACGGGACAGGGAACTACGAGCAGTACTTC,TRBD1,TRBV6-5,once,TRBJ2-7
CASNSGGTDTQYF,TGTGCCAGCAACTCAGGGGGCACAGATACGCAGTATTTT,.,TRBV11-2,.,TRBJ2-3
CASSKARDSTDSGANVLTF,TGTGCCAGCAGCAAAGCCCGGGACAGTACGGACTCTGGGGCCAACGTCCTGACTTTC,.,TRBV21-1,.,TRBJ2-6
CAWSVQADYGYTF,TGTGCCTGGAGTGTACAGGCTGACTATGGCTACACCTTC,.,TRBV30,.,TRBJ1-2
CASSVEDRVTGELFF,TGTGCCAGCAGCGTAGAAGACAGGGTGACCGGGGAGCTGTTTTTT,TRBD1,TRBV9,.,TRBJ2-2
CASSPLGASYNEQFF,TGTGCCAGCAGCCCTCTGGGGGCCTCCTACAATGAGCAGTTCTTC,.,TRBV7-9,.,TRBJ2-1
CATSDPAQASDGYTF,TGTGCCACCAGTGATCCTGCACAGGCATCGGATGGCTACACCTTC,.,TRBV24-1,.,TRBJ1-2
CASSLRGATYNEQFF,TGCGCCAGCAGCTTGAGAGGAGCAACCTACAATGAGCAGTTCTTC,.,TRBV5-1,.,TRBJ2-1
CASSQEGTGLGPGQPQHF,TGCGCCAGCAGCCAAGAGGGTACAGGGCTGGGGCCTGGTCAGCCCCAGCATTTT,.,TRBV4-1,.,TRBJ1-5
CASRGAGLNTEAFF,TGTGCCAGCCGCGGGGCAGGACTAAACACTGAAGCTTTCTTT,.,TRBV5-6,.,TRBJ1-1
CASSRTPGQGFTDTQYF,TGTGCCAGCAGTCGAACCCCGGGACAGGGTTTTACAGATACGCAGTATTTT,TRBD1,TRBV7-2,.,TRBJ2-3
CASSPQGLASGANVLTF,TGTGCCAGCTCACCTCAGGGTTTAGCCTCTGGGGCCAACGTCCTGACTTTC,.,TRBV18,.,TRBJ2-6
CASSLLAGVGEQFF,TGTGCCAGCAGTTTGCTAGCGGGAGTGGGTGAGCAGTTCTTC,TRBD2,TRBV28,few,TRBJ2-1
CASSAGTSSYNEQFF,TGTGCCAGTAGTGCGGGGACTAGTTCCTACAATGAGCAGTTCTTC,TRBD2,TRBV19,.,TRBJ2-1
CASSPRTGASYEQYF,TGTGCCAGCAGTCCCCGGACAGGGGCCTCCTACGAGCAGTACTTC,TRBD1,TRBV27,.,TRBJ2-7
CASSLAASGQETQYF,TGTGCCAGCAGCTTAGCGGCTAGCGGACAAGAGACCCAGTACTTC,TRBD2,TRBV7-2,.,TRBJ2-5
CARTGGTMNTEAFF,TGTGCCAGAACAGGGGGCACTATGAACACTGAAGCTTTCTTT,TRBD1,TRBV30,.,TRBJ1-1
CASSYGGVSDTQYF,TGTGCCAGCAGTTACGGGGGCGTCTCAGATACGCAGTATTTT,.,TRBV6-5,once,TRBJ2-3
CASSPRDRIDYEQYF,TGTGCCAGCTCACCTAGGGACAGAATAGACTACGAGCAGTACTTC,TRBD1,TRBV18,few,TRBJ2-7
CASSQEASRRYGYTF,TGTGCCAGCAGCCAAGAGGCCAGCCGGAGGTATGGCTACACCTTC,.,TRBV4-2,.,TRBJ1-2
CASSPDRGNGQPQHF,TGCGCCAGCAGCCCAGACAGGGGGAACGGCCAGCCCCAGCATTTT,TRBD1,TRBV5-1,.,TRBJ1-5
CASSPKRRGSYNYGYTF,TGTGCCAGCAGCCCAAAACGGAGGGGTTCCTATAACTATGGCTACACCTTC,.,TRBV7-2,.,TRBJ1-2
CASSEAVSIGNTIYF,TGTGCCAGCAGCGAGGCGGTTTCGATCGGAAACACCATATATTTT,.,TRBV3-1/TRBV3-2,once,TRBJ1-3
CASSYLRGLFETQYF,TGTGCCAGCAGTTACCTCAGGGGGCTGTTCGAGACCCAGTACTTC,TRBD1,TRBV6-2/TRBV6-3,once,TRBJ2-5
CASSLDREETQYF,TGTGCTAGCAGCTTAGATCGAGAAGAGACCCAGTACTTC,.,TRBV7-7,.,TRBJ2-5
CASSPDRGRAYTEAFF,TGTGCCAGCAGTCCGGACAGGGGGCGTGCGTACACTGAAGCTTTCTTT,TRBD1,TRBV28,.,TRBJ1-1
CASSADRGGYGYTF,TGTGCCAGCAGCGCCGACAGGGGCGGCTATGGCTACACCTTC,TRBD1,TRBV5-5,.,TRBJ1-2
CSGKSGSSYNEQFF,TGCAGCGGTAAGAGCGGAAGCTCCTACAATGAGCAGTTCTTC,.,TRBV29-1,.,TRBJ2-1
CASSPRLAGFAGELFF,TGTGCCAGCAGCCCCCGACTAGCGGGATTTGCCGGGGAGCTGTTTTTT,TRBD2,TRBV5-4,.,TRBJ2-2
CASSGTGRGYTF,TGTGCCAGCAGTGGGACAGGGCGGGGCTACACCTTC,TRBD1,TRBV2,.,TRBJ1-2
CASSVGDRRTDTQYF,TGTGCCAGCAGTGTCGGTGACAGGCGCACAGATACGCAGTATTTT,.,TRBV2,once,TRBJ2-3
CASSDREKLFF,TGTGCCAGCTCGGACAGGGAAAAACTGTTTTTT,TRBD1,TRBV5-6,.,TRBJ1-4
CASSGGTGAGYGYTF,TGTGCCAGCAGTGGGGGGACAGGGGCGGGTTATGGCTACACCTTC,TRBD1,TRBV28,.,TRBJ1-2
CASSLKSGAFF,TGTGCCAGCAGCTTGAAATCGGGAGCTTTCTTT,.,TRBV5-5,.,TRBJ1-1
CASSYSGEEFF,TGTGCCAGCAGTTATAGCGGAGAGGAGTTCTTC,.,TRBV6-2/TRBV6-3,.,TRBJ2-1
CASSLRLLREAGELFF,TGCGCCAGCAGCTTGCGGTTACTCCGAGAGGCTGGGGAGCTGTTTTTT,.,TRBV5-1,.,TRBJ2-2
CASSFQGFANTGELFF,TGCGCCAGCAGCTTCCAGGGGTTCGCGAACACCGGGGAGCTGTTTTTT,.,TRBV5-1,.,TRBJ2-2
CASSQDQNTEAFF,TGTGCCAGCAGCCAAGACCAGAACACTGAAGCTTTCTTT,.,TRBV14,.,TRBJ1-1
CASSWTGGTEAFF,TGTGCCAGCAGCTGGACAGGGGGGACTGAAGCTTTCTTT,TRBD1,TRBV11-1,once,TRBJ1-1
CASSQEGGGTYSNQPQHF,TGTGCCAGCAGTCAAGAGGGGGGGGGAACTTATAGCAATCAGCCCCAGCATTTT,.,TRBV28,.,TRBJ1-5
CASSEGLDTQYF,TGTGCCAGCAGCGAGGGTTTAGATACGCAGTATTTT,.,TRBV5-5,.,TRBJ2-3
CASIPRGGTSNQPQHF,TGTGCCAGCATCCCCCGGGGGGGAACTAGCAATCAGCCCCAGCATTTT,.,TRBV28,few,TRBJ1-5
CASSRTGSPYEQYF,TGTGCCAGCAGCCGGACGGGGTCCCCCTACGAGCAGTACTTC,.,TRBV27,.,TRBJ2-7
CATSDRQGLETQYF,TGTGCCACCAGTGATAGACAGGGGCTGGAGACCCAGTACTTC,TRBD1,TRBV24-1,.,TRBJ2-5
CASSLTGDHLYGYTF,TGTGCCAGCAGTTTGACAGGGGACCACCTCTATGGCTACACCTTC,TRBD1,TRBV28,.,TRBJ1-2